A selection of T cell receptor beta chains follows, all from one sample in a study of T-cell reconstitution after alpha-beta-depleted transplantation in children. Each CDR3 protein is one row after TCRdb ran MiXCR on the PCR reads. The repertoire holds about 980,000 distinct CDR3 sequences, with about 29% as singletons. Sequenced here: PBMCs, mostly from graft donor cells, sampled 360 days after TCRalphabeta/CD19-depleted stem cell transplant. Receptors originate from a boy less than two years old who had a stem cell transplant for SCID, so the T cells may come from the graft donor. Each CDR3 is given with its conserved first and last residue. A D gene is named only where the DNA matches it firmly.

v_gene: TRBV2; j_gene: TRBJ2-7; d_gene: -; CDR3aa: CASSEEGRGYEQYF
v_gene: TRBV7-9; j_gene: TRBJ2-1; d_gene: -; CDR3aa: CASSLLGGAWNEQFF
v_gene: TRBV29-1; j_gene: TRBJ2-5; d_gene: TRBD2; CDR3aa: CSAGGLAVKETQYF
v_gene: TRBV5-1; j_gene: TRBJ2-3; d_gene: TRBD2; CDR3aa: CASSLGQRGGQADTQYF
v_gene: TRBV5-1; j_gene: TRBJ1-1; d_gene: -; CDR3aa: CASSPTGPGTEAFF
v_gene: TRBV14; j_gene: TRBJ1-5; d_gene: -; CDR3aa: CASSQGRGGYSNQPQHF
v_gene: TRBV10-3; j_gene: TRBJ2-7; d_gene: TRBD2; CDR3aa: CAIKATSGGRTYEQYF
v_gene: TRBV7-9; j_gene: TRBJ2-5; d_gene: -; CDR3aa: CASSRTPQETQYF
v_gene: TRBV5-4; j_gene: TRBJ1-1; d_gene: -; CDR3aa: CASSYILF
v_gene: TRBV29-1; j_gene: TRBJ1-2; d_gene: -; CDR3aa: CSVRDNGYTF
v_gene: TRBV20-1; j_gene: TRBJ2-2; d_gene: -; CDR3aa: CSARPLKTNTGELFF
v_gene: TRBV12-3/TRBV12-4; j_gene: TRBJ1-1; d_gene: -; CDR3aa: CASSLGGGTKAFF
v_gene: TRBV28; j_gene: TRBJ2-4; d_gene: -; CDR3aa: CASRTKGNIQYF
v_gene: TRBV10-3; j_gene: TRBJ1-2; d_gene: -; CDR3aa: CAMSIQGSGYTF
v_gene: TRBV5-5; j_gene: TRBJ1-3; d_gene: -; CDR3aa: CASSLLGDRDTIYF
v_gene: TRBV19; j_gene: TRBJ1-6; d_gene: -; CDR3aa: CASSISGTGTRNSPLHF
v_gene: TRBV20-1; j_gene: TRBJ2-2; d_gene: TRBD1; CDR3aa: CSARTGGHGELFF
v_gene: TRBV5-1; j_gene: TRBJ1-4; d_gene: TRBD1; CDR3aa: CASSPPTGTNEKLFF
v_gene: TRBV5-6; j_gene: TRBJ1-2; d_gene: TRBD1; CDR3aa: CASSLGQGTSGYTF
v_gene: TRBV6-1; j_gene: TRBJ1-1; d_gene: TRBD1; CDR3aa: CASRDRGHTEAFF
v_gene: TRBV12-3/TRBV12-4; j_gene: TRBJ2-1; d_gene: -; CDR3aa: CASSFYDNNEQFF
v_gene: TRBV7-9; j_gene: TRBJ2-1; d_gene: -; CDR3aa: CASSLAPGTRSYNEQFF
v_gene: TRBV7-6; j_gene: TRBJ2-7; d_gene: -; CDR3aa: CASSLATASLDEQYF
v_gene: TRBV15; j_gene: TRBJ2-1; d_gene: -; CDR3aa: CATSLHPGGVGPVDLNNEQFF
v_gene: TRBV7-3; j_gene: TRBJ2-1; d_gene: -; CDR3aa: CASSLLGNSYNEQFF
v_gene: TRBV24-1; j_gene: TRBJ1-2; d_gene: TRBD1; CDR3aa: CATSPGTGGAKTF
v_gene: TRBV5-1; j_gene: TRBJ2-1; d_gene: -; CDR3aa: CASSLEGTSGNEQFF
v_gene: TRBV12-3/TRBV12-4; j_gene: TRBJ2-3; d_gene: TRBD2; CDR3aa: CASRRLAGSSTDTQYF
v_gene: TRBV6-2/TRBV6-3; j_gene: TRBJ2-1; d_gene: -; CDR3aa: CASSYSVRRPVAYNEQFF